The 30 T cell receptor beta chains in this list originate from one sample, sequenced in a study of blood T cell repertoires in COVID-19. Produced via immunoSEQ multiplex PCR; TCRdb's table is partial and in-frame only. The table has over 100,000 clones, around 80% seen once; the top ten hold roughly 4%. The sequenced sample consisted of peripheral blood. The receptors here all came from a woman of 80 years or more with acute or convalescent COVID-19.

CDR3 in DNA: TGTGCCAGCAGCCCCGCCCGGGGGCGGGGGGGCACAGATACGCAGTATTTT. Amino acid sequence: CASSPARGRGGTDTQYF. The chain employs TRBV3-1 (or the pseudogene TRBV3-2) and TRBJ2-3; 8 nucleotides line up with TRBD2. CDR3 length: 17 amino acids. Germline CDR1 LGHDT, CDR2 YNNKEL (reference sequence). The trim removed 4 bases at V and 1 base at J, leaving 10 bases unmatched.

This sequence joins TRBV18 and TRBJ1-4; D might be TRBD1 (6 bases). Trimming took off 2 bases at V and 3 bases at J, with 13 bases between the two ends. CDR3 length equals 16 residues. CDR1 KGHSH and CDR2 LQKENI come from the germline V gene. This CDR3 reads CASSPTAEGANEKLFF. The CDR3 nucleotides read TGTGCCAGCTCACCAACGGCCGAGGGGGCTAATGAAAAACTGTTTTTT.

This chain joins TRBV7-3 and TRBJ2-3; 9 bases align to TRBD1. This CDR3 is built from 14 residues. Trimming cost V 3 bases and J 4 bases; bases outside gene matches: 2. Germline values: CDR1 SGHTA, CDR2 FQGTGA. The CDR3 bases are TGTGCCAGCAGCTTGGGACAGGGTGCAGATACGCAGTATTTT. Protein product: CASSLGQGADTQYF.

The chain employs TRBV19 and TRBJ1-1; the D is unclear. Germline V CDR1 and CDR2: LNHDA, SQIVND (reference sequence). The CDR3 is made up of 13 amino acids. V lost 0 bases and J lost 12, with 14 bases in between. The CDR3 DNA reads as TGTGCCAGTAGTATAGATGGAACCGGAGATACTTTCTTT. Amino acid sequence: CASSIDGTGDTFF.

This clone was seen a single time. Germline is not matched at one junction end, which may reflect a read error. J is TRBJ2-7 and V is TRBV11-2, with D perhaps matching TRBD1 (6 bases). CDR3 length equals 10 residues. CDR1 is SGHAT and CDR2 is FQNNGV in the germline V gene. CDR3 region: CASSSPGHLF. The CDR3 DNA is TGTGCCAGCAGCTCCCCGGGACACCTTTTC.

J is TRBJ2-2 and V is TRBV5-1; possible D gene TRBD1, 5 bases. Germline V CDR1 and CDR2: SGHRS, YFSETQ. V dropped 4 bases and J dropped 1 base, with 8 bases sitting between them. The CDR3 length is 14 residues. In DNA, the CDR3 is TGCGCCAGCAGCCTCGGACAGAACACCGGGGAGCTGTTTTTT. This sequence encodes CASSLGQNTGELFF.

The chain combines TRBV28 with TRBJ2-7, with 12 bases lining up with TRBD1. V shed 7 bases and J 5 bases; nucleotides not matched to a gene: 9. The CDR3 length is 15 residues. The germline V gene has CDR1 MDHEN and CDR2 SYDVKM. CDR3 loop: CASTSSGTGGDEQYF. CDR3 bases: TGTGCCAGCACCTCCTCGGGGACAGGGGGCGACGAGCAGTACTTC.

The V call is TRBV2, the J call TRBJ2-5, with 12 bases aligning to TRBD2. This CDR3 spans 14 amino acids. The germline gives CDR1 SNHLY, CDR2 FYNNEI. The V segment lost 7 bases and the J segment 1 base; nucleotides outside the gene matches: 1. The CDR3 spells CASTSGRAQETQYF. The CDR3, as DNA: TGTGCCAGCACTAGCGGGAGGGCCCAAGAGACCCAGTACTTC.

The chain joins TRBV7-2 to TRBJ2-3, with 12 bases fitting TRBD1. The V gene's germline CDR1 is SGHTA and CDR2 FQGNSA. J was trimmed by 4 bases and V by 7 bases; bases with no gene match: 9. CDR3 length: 16 residues. CDR3 protein: CASNRGGTGGPDTQYF. CDR3 sequence (DNA): TGTGCCAGCAACAGAGGAGGGACAGGGGGCCCAGATACGCAGTATTTT. The entire variable domain, with the rest obtained from reference TRBV7-2 and TRBJ2-3, is as follows: GAGVSQSPSNKVTEKGKDVELRCDPISGHTALYWYRQSLGQGLEFLIYFQGNSAPDKSGLPSDRFSAERTGGSVSTLTIQRTQQEDSAVYLCASNRGGTGGPDTQYFGPGTRLTVL.

The chain is built from TRBV10-3 and TRBJ2-3, with 11 bases that match TRBD2. The CDR3 is made up of 16 amino acids. Germline V gene lookup returns CDR1 ENHRY and CDR2 SYGVKD. Trimming cost V 4 bases and J 2 bases; bases outside gene matches: 5. The CDR3: CAISGRLAGLTDTQYF. For the CDR3, the DNA is TGTGCCATCAGTGGGAGACTAGCGGGGCTCACAGATACGCAGTATTTT.

The chain is built from TRBV9 and TRBJ2-2, with TRBD2 matching over 8 bases. This CDR3 region has 15 residues. V was pared by 3 bases and J by 0 bases, with 1 base of the junction left unmatched. CDR1 and CDR2 (germline): SGDLS, YYNGEE. In DNA, the CDR3 is TGTGCCAGCAGCGGGCGGGGGGCGAACACCGGGGAGCTGTTTTTT. This codes for CASSGRGANTGELFF.

The chain's CDR3 is CASSLAAGVGGYTF. CDR3 DNA sequence: TGTGCCAGCAGCTTGGCCGCGGGGGTAGGTGGCTACACCTTC. The rearrangement joins TRBV5-4 to TRBJ1-2; D is perhaps TRBD1 (5 bases). This CDR3 has 14 residues. The germline CDR1 and CDR2 sequences are SGHNT and YYREEE (reference sequence). V gave up 0 bases and J gave up 7 bases, with 13 bases separating them.

Only a few counts were recorded for this clone. This chain connects TRBV27 to TRBJ1-6; TRBD1 might be the D (5 bases). This CDR3 is built from 15 residues. The germline V and J ends were trimmed by 5 bases and 10 bases, with 18 bases remaining between them. CDR1 is MNHEY and CDR2 is SMNVEV in the germline V gene (reference sequence). The CDR3 DNA reads TGTGCCAGCAGTCTCATGCCCCAGGGTGACTCACCCCTCCACTTT. Amino acid sequence: CASSLMPQGDSPLHF.

The V and J genes are TRBV7-8 and TRBJ1-1; 11 bases are a match to TRBD1. Germline values: CDR1 SGHVS, CDR2 FQNEAQ. The CDR3 length is 16 residues. The V and J ends lost 1 base and 6 bases, in that order; junction bases with no gene match: 7. CDR3 residues: CASSLGRGTGGAEAFF. DNA of the CDR3: TGTGCCAGCAGCTTAGGCCGCGGGACAGGGGGTGCTGAAGCTTTCTTT. Together with reference TRBV7-8 and TRBJ1-1, the CDR3 gives the full variable domain: GAGVSQSPRYKVAKRGQDVALRCDPISGHVSLFWYQQALGQGPEFLTYFQNEAQLDKSGLPSDRFFAERPEGSVSTLKIQRTQQEDSAVYLCASSLGRGTGGAEAFFGQGTRLTVV.

This chain uses TRBV30 with TRBJ1-3; D unresolved. V shed 1 base and J shed 4 bases, with 8 bases lying between them. Germline V lookup: CDR1 GTSNPN, CDR2 SVGIG (reference sequence). This CDR3 region has 13 residues. The CDR3 protein is CAWSGTAGNTIYF. The DNA for the CDR3 is TGTGCCTGGAGTGGAACCGCGGGAAACACCATATATTTT.

The chain joins TRBV2 to TRBJ2-3; 7 bases agree with TRBD1. Germline V gene sequence: CDR1 SNHLY, CDR2 FYNNEI. With 8 bases clipped from V and 3 bases from J, the junction kept 11 bases outside the gene matches. This CDR3 is 15 amino acids long. The CDR3 coding sequence is TGTGCCAGCCAGAACGACAGGGTGGTGACAGATACGCAGTATTTT. Encoded protein: CASQNDRVVTDTQYF. The full variable domain, in which reference TRBV2 and TRBJ2-3 provide the parts outside the CDR3, is EPEVTQTPSHQVTQMGQEVILRCVPISNHLYFYWYRQILGQKVEFLVSFYNNEISEKSEIFDDQFSVERPDGSNFTLKIRSTKLEDSAMYFCASQNDRVVTDTQYFGPGTRLTVL.

This chain links TRBV3-1 (or the pseudogene TRBV3-2) with TRBJ2-1; TRBD1 agrees at 10 bases. Germline values: CDR1 LGHDT, CDR2 YNNKEL (reference sequence). The CDR3 length is 18 residues. J lost 9 bases, V lost 0 bases, and 14 bases had no gene match. Here the CDR3 DNA reads TGTGCCAGCAGCCAAGACCCTGAGACAGGGGGCGAATGTGGTGAGCAGTTCTTC. Translating it yields CASSQDPETGGECGEQFF.

The rearrangement uses TRBV11-1 and TRBJ1-1, with 7 positions matching TRBD1. The J segment lost 3 bases and the V segment lost 2 bases, leaving 3 bases of the junction unmatched. This CDR3 spans 14 amino acids. Germline loops: CDR1 SGHAT, CDR2 FQDESV (reference sequence). The DNA of the CDR3 is TGTGCCAGCAGCTTAAGGCAGGGGGACACTGAAGCTTTCTTT. Its protein is CASSLRQGDTEAFF. Together with reference TRBV11-1 and TRBJ1-1, the CDR3 gives the full variable domain: EAEVAQSPRYKITEKSQAVAFWCDPISGHATLYWYRQILGQGPELLVQFQDESVVDDSQLPKDRFSAERLKGVDSTLKIQPAELGDSAMYLCASSLRQGDTEAFFGQGTRLTVV.

The chain recombines TRBV7-2 with TRBJ1-4; 8 bases align to TRBD1. The CDR3 runs to 17 residues. V was clipped by 5 bases and J by 2 bases; unmatched bases: 10. Germline loops: CDR1 SGHTA, CDR2 FQGNSA. CDR3 in DNA: TGTGCCAGCAGCCCCTTAAAACGGGACAGGACTAATGAAAAACTGTTTTTT. Amino acid sequence: CASSPLKRDRTNEKLFF.

This clone was recorded only once. This chain links TRBV10-3 with TRBJ1-5; D is unclear. This CDR3 is built from 14 residues. Germline CDR1 is ENHRY and CDR2 is SYGVKD. V was cut by 3 bases and J by 1 base, with 7 bases left in between. The CDR3 here is CAISEITSNQPQHF. The CDR3, as DNA: TGTGCCATCAGTGAAATAACAAGCAATCAGCCCCAGCATTTT.

V usage is TRBV9 and J usage is TRBJ1-1; D gene uncertain. Germline lookup yields CDR1 SGDLS and CDR2 YYNGEE. Trimming took off 0 bases at V and 3 bases at J, with 6 bases between the two ends. This CDR3 has 13 amino acids. This CDR3 is CASSVGGYTEAFF. In DNA, the CDR3 is TGTGCCAGCAGCGTAGGCGGATACACTGAAGCTTTCTTT.

The rearrangement links TRBV19 to TRBJ1-6; D gene ambiguous. Trimming took 1 base from V and 11 from J, leaving 9 bases between them. Germline V gene data show CDR1 as LNHDA and CDR2 as SQIVND (reference sequence). The CDR3 totals 13 residues. The CDR3 DNA reads as TGTGCCAGTAGTATAGGAGCTACGACACCCCTCCACTTT. Its protein product is CASSIGATTPLHF.

This chain links TRBV27 with TRBJ1-2, with 12 bases lining up with TRBD1. After removal of 5 bases from V and 5 bases from J, the junction contained 6 bases not matched to a gene. The germline V gene has CDR1 MNHEY and CDR2 SMNVEV (reference sequence). CDR3 size: 15 residues. The CDR3 coding sequence is TGTGCCAGCAGTCCGCGGGACAGGGGGCTATATGGCTACACCTTC. The encoded protein is CASSPRDRGLYGYTF.

This rearrangement joins TRBV4-3 to TRBJ2-7, with D possibly being TRBD2 (5 bases). V lost 0 bases and J 3 bases, leaving 12 bases between the germline ends. The CDR3 runs 15 residues. Germline lookup yields CDR1 LGHNA and CDR2 YSLEER. CDR3: CASSQDPIGSYEQYF. DNA of the CDR3: TGCGCCAGCAGCCAAGATCCGATAGGGAGCTACGAGCAGTACTTC.

The rearrangement links TRBV7-9 to TRBJ1-2; 7 nucleotides align to TRBD1. Looked up from germline, CDR1 is SEHNR and CDR2 is FQNEAQ (reference sequence). V was clipped by 6 bases and J by 6 bases; unmatched bases: 7. The CDR3 is 13 residues long. The CDR3 reads CASSPATGDGYTF. The CDR3 DNA sequence: TGTGCCAGCAGTCCAGCCACAGGGGATGGCTACACCTTC.

The chain links TRBV7-9 to TRBJ1-2, with TRBD1 matching over 12 bases. With 4 bases clipped from V and 0 bases from J, the junction kept 3 bases outside the gene matches. The germline V gene encodes CDR1 SEHNR and CDR2 FQNEAQ (reference sequence). This CDR3 is 16 amino acids long. Here the CDR3 DNA reads TGTGCCAGCAGCTCGGGACAGGGGGCAGCTAACTATGGCTACACCTTC. This codes for CASSSGQGAANYGYTF.

V gene TRBV15 combines with J gene TRBJ2-2; D unclear. The CDR3 length is 13 residues. Per the germline V gene, CDR1 is LNHNV and CDR2 is YYDKDF (reference sequence). The V end lost 0 bases, the J end lost 5 bases, and 4 bases lay between the germline ends. CDR3 DNA: TGTGCCACCAGCAGAGAGACTACCGGGGAGCTGTTTTTT. Its protein product is CATSRETTGELFF.

This clone was picked up a small number of times. The rearrangement links TRBV30 to TRBJ2-3, with D hard to call. The V gene lost 3 bases and the J gene lost 6 bases, with 10 bases spanning the gap. CDR3 size: 12 residues. Germline CDR1 and CDR2: GTSNPN and SVGIG (reference sequence). CDR3 in amino acids: CAWRVVRDTQYF. The DNA for the CDR3 is TGTGCCTGGAGAGTAGTACGGGATACGCAGTATTTT.

This clone was detected only once. This chain connects TRBV5-1 to TRBJ2-2, with 9 bases aligning to TRBD1. CDR1 is SGHRS, CDR2 YFSETQ, per germline. V trimming: 3 bases; J trimming: 5 bases; junction bases outside the gene matches: 11. The CDR3 totals 17 residues. This CDR3 is CASSSTGGVSGTGELFF. DNA of the CDR3: TGCGCCAGCAGCTCAACAGGGGGCGTGAGTGGGACCGGGGAGCTGTTTTTT.

The chain uses TRBV18 and TRBJ1-5, with D unresolved. The V and J ends lost 6 bases and 2 bases respectively, with 11 bases between them. Germline CDR1 is KGHSH and CDR2 is LQKENI. CDR3 length: 14 residues. The CDR3 DNA reads TGTGCCAGCTCTTACGGCGGGCGCAATCAGCCCCAGCATTTT. Encoded protein: CASSYGGRNQPQHF.